This TCR beta chain was profiled in a study of blood T cell repertoires in COVID-19. Study-level information: Specimens from acute and convalescent COVID-19 originated in the United States, Italy and Spain. The cDNA or gDNA used as material had been derived from T cells, B-cell-depleted T cells, or PBMCs.

The method was immunoSEQ multiplex PCR; TCRdb's version includes in-frame clones alone and lacks a portion of them. The sample has 200,000 to 250,000 clones; about 85% are singletons. The CDR3 is made up of 14 amino acids. Germline-derived CDR1 and CDR2 are LGHNA and YNFKEQ. V dropped 0 bases and J dropped 0 bases, with 5 bases sitting between them. This rearrangement joins TRBV4-2 to TRBJ2-5; D is uncertain. The receptor comes from a man aged 50-59 years who had recovered from COVID-19. Sample: peripheral blood. This CDR3 is CASSQERYQETQYF. CDR3 DNA sequence: TGTGCCAGCAGCCAAGAGAGGTACCAAGAGACCCAGTACTTC.